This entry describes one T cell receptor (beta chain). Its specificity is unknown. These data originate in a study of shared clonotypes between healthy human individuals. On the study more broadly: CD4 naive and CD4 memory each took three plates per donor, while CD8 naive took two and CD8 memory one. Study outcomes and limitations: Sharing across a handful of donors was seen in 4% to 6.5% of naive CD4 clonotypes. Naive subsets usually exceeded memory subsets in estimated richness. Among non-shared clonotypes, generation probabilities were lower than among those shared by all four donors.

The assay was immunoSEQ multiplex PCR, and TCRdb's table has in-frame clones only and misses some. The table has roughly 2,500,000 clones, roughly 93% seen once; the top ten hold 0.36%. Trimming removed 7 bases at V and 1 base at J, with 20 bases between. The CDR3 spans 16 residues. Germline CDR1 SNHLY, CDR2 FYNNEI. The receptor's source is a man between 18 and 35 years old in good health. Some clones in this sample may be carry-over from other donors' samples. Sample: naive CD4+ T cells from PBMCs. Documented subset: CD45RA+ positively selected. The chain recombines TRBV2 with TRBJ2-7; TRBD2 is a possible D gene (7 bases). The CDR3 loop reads CASTLQGGPLSYEQYF. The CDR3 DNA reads TGTGCCAGCACATTACAGGGAGGGCCCCTTTCCTACGAGCAGTACTTC.